The 32 T cell receptor beta chains reported below all come from one sample, sequenced in a study of T cell responses to AZD1222 COVID-19 vaccine. The repertoire was sequenced with immunoSEQ multiplex PCR; TCRdb's copy has only in-frame clones and lacks some. The profile shows some 150,000 clones, around nine tenths of them singletons. The sample here was peripheral blood, taken 28 days after the second AZD1222 dose. These receptors were collected from an adult who received the AZD1222 COVID-19 vaccine.

In its sample, this clone was seen once. The chain uses TRBV19 and TRBJ1-4; D remains ambiguous. Per the germline V gene, CDR1 is LNHDA and CDR2 is SQIVND (reference sequence). The CDR3 covers 16 residues. Trimming removed 4 bases from V and 8 bases from J, with 20 bases in between. CDR3 region: CASSSPNSAGREKLFF. CDR3 DNA: TGTGCCAGTAGTAGCCCGAATTCCGCCGGAAGGGAAAAACTGTTTTTT.

CDR3 coding DNA: TGTGCCAGCAGGGAGGGGACGGGCAATCAGCCCCAGCATTTT. This sequence encodes CASREGTGNQPQHF. This sequence joins TRBV6-5 and TRBJ1-5; tentative D call: TRBD1 (5 bases). Looked up from germline, CDR1 is MNHEY and CDR2 is SVGAGI. V gave up 6 bases and J gave up 2 bases, with 11 bases separating them. This CDR3 is 14 amino acids long.

DNA for the CDR3: TGTGCCTGGAGTGTACGACAGCGTGGGACCGGGGAGCTGTTTTTT. This sequence encodes CAWSVRQRGTGELFF. V gene TRBV30 combines with J gene TRBJ2-2; perhaps TRBD1 as D (5 bases). V shed 0 bases and J shed 5 bases, with 13 bases lying between them. Germline V lookup: CDR1 GTSNPN, CDR2 SVGIG (reference sequence). The CDR3 spans 15 residues.

V gene TRBV6-5 combines with J gene TRBJ1-5, with D unresolved. Germline-derived CDR1 and CDR2 are MNHEY and SVGAGI. Trimming took off 6 bases at V and 6 bases at J, with 12 bases between the two ends. This CDR3 has 13 residues. CDR3 bases: TGTGCCAGCAGCTCGGACGGGATTCAGCCCCAGCATTTT. Protein sequence: CASSSDGIQPQHF.

This chain connects TRBV4-2 to TRBJ2-1, with 9 nucleotides matching TRBD2. Trimming at V came to 2 bases and at J to 4 bases, leaving 6 bases not matched to a gene. In germline, CDR1 is LGHNA, CDR2 YNFKEQ. There are 16 residues in the CDR3. The CDR3 region is CASSQNLAGGYNEQFF. The CDR3 coding sequence is TGTGCCAGCAGCCAAAATTTGGCGGGAGGGTACAATGAGCAGTTCTTC.

V gene TRBV19 combines with J gene TRBJ2-3, with a weak D call TRBD1 (6 bases). CDR3 length: 14 residues. Trimming removed 5 bases at V and 2 bases at J, with 11 bases between. The germline V gene has CDR1 LNHDA and CDR2 SQIVND (reference sequence). DNA of the CDR3: TGTGCCAGTAGTCCGGGGACAATCACAGATACGCAGTATTTT. Its protein is CASSPGTITDTQYF.

The J gene is TRBJ2-5, the V gene TRBV20-1; D is uncertain. CDR1 DFQATT and CDR2 SNEGSKA come from the germline V gene (reference sequence). This CDR3 has 11 residues. Deletions cut 3 bases from V and 4 bases from J, with 6 bases between. Here the CDR3 DNA reads TGCAGTGCTAGCGGCCGAGAGACCCAGTACTTC. Its translation is CSASGRETQYF.

The chain couples TRBV11-2 to TRBJ1-6, with no clear D. Trimming shortened V by 5 bases and J by 0 bases, and 17 bases separated the two germline ends. The length of the CDR3 is 18 residues. CDR1 SGHAT and CDR2 FQNNGV come from the germline V gene. CDR3 DNA sequence: TGTGCCAGCAGCCCGTCAGTTGATCAAACCTCCTATAATTCACCCCTCCACTTT. Its translation: CASSPSVDQTSYNSPLHF.

This chain's CDR3 is CASSFSGIEQFF. The CDR3 DNA sequence: TGTGCCAGCAGTTTTTCGGGAATTGAGCAGTTCTTC. This chain uses TRBV12-3 or TRBV12-4 with TRBJ2-1, with D perhaps matching TRBD2 (5 bases). V lost 3 bases and J 9 bases, leaving 9 bases between the germline ends. The CDR3 is 12 residues long.

This clone appeared a single time. The CDR3 is CASSTGGSGYTF. The CDR3 bases are TGTGCCAGCAGTACAGGGGGGAGCGGCTACACCTTC. The V and J genes are TRBV25-1 and TRBJ1-2; 8 nucleotides agree with TRBD1. V lost 5 bases and J lost 8; bases outside the gene matches: 4. The germline V gene has CDR1 MGHDK and CDR2 SYGVNS. CDR3 length: 12 residues.

CDR3 protein: CASSVIGTGAGTLHF. DNA for the CDR3: TGTGCCAGCAGCGTAATTGGGACCGGCGCCGGAACCCTCCACTTT. V is TRBV9 and J is TRBJ1-6, with D perhaps matching TRBD1 (5 bases). The ends were cut back, 1 base at V and 14 bases at J, with 19 bases in the middle. The CDR3 covers 15 residues. The germline V gene has CDR1 SGDLS and CDR2 YYNGEE.

This clone was recorded only once. V and J are TRBV9 and TRBJ1-1; maybe TRBD1 (5 bases). Germline-derived CDR1 and CDR2 are SGDLS and YYNGEE. The CDR3 has 16 residues. V was pared by 4 bases and J by 5 bases, with 21 bases between. In nucleotides, the CDR3 is TGTGCCAGCAGCATACTTACAGGCGCAGGAGGAACTGAAGCTTTCTTT. Protein product: CASSILTGAGGTEAFF.

This clone was seen a handful of times. The chain joins TRBV6-6 to TRBJ2-2; D not certain. The V gene lost 2 bases and the J gene lost 3 bases, with 4 bases spanning the gap. CDR1 and CDR2 from the germline V gene are MNHNY and SVGAGI (reference sequence). CDR3 size: 13 residues. This chain's CDR3 is CASSYRDTGELFF. CDR3 bases: TGTGCCAGCAGTTACAGGGACACCGGGGAGCTGTTTTTT.

V is TRBV29-1 and J is TRBJ2-7; no clear D. This CDR3 region has 12 residues. V was cut by 6 bases and J by 2 bases, with 11 bases left in between. CDR1 is SQVTM and CDR2 is ANQGSEA in the germline V gene. In nucleotides, the CDR3 is TGCAGCGTCCGGACGGCAGCCTACGAGCAGTACTTC. Protein: CSVRTAAYEQYF.

The chain combines TRBV10-3 with TRBJ2-5; the match to TRBD1 covers 8 bases. The CDR3 totals 17 residues. Germline CDR1 and CDR2: ENHRY and SYGVKD. The V segment lost 0 bases and the J segment 5 bases; nucleotides outside the gene matches: 11. The CDR3: CAISESGPGGASETQYF. DNA of the CDR3: TGTGCCATCAGTGAGTCGGGTCCAGGGGGCGCGTCCGAGACCCAGTACTTC.

V and J are TRBV20-1 and TRBJ2-3, with D unresolved. V lost 5 bases and J lost 3, with 6 bases in between. Germline V gene lookup returns CDR1 DFQATT and CDR2 SNEGSKA (reference sequence). CDR3 length: 11 amino acids. The CDR3 loop reads CSAQNTDTQYF. The CDR3 DNA follows: TGCAGTGCTCAAAATACAGATACGCAGTATTTT.

This clone was detected many times. The chain carries TRBV6-4 and TRBJ2-2, with D perhaps matching TRBD1 (6 bases). Trimming shortened V by 0 bases and J by 1 base, and 6 bases separated the two germline ends. The CDR3 extends over 15 amino acids. CDR1 and CDR2 from the germline V gene are MRHNA and SNTAGT. This chain's CDR3 is CASSDSTGNTGELFF. In DNA, the CDR3 is TGTGCCAGCAGTGACTCGACAGGGAACACCGGGGAGCTGTTTTTT.

J is TRBJ1-2 and V is TRBV5-4, with unresolved D. CDR1 SGHNT and CDR2 YYREEE come from the germline V gene (reference sequence). This CDR3 comprises 15 residues. The germline V and J ends were trimmed by 0 bases and 7 bases, with 16 bases remaining between them. The CDR3 coding sequence is TGTGCCAGCAGCTTGGAGGGCTCGGTAACCGGTGGCTACACCTTC. Amino acids: CASSLEGSVTGGYTF.

The rearrangement joins TRBV14 to TRBJ2-3; D might be TRBD2 (5 bases). The CDR3 runs 23 residues. V was clipped by 0 bases and J by 0 bases, with 31 bases between them. Germline V CDR1 and CDR2: SGHDN, FVKESK. The CDR3 region is CASSQDLGVLGARINSSTDTQYF. CDR3 in DNA: TGTGCCAGCAGCCAAGACCTGGGAGTTTTGGGAGCCAGAATAAATTCTAGCACAGATACGCAGTATTTT.

V usage is TRBV4-1 and J usage is TRBJ2-5; D perhaps matches TRBD2 (5 bases). There are 14 residues in the CDR3. V lost 3 bases and J lost 1, with 9 bases in between. The germline V gene has CDR1 MGHRA and CDR2 YSYEKL. The DNA for the CDR3 is TGCGCCAGCAGCCAGGAGGTTCGCCAAGAGACCCAGTACTTC. Translation: CASSQEVRQETQYF.

The rearrangement joins TRBV19 to TRBJ2-5; D perhaps matches TRBD1 (5 bases). The germline CDR1 and CDR2 sequences are LNHDA and SQIVND (reference sequence). The ends were cut back, 3 bases at V and 4 bases at J, with 9 bases in the middle. The CDR3 is 13 residues long. For the CDR3, the DNA is TGTGCCAGTAGTATGGGCAGGGCAGAGACCCAGTACTTC. This codes for CASSMGRAETQYF.

This chain's CDR3 is CAWGATGLVYNEQFF. CDR3 nucleotides: TGTGCCTGGGGGGCTACGGGACTAGTTTACAATGAGCAGTTCTTC. The chain links TRBV30 to TRBJ2-1; 8 nucleotides align to TRBD2. The germline V gene encodes CDR1 GTSNPN and CDR2 SVGIG (reference sequence). After removal of 5 bases from V and 4 bases from J, the junction contained 10 bases not matched to a gene. The CDR3 spans 15 residues.

V is TRBV30 and J is TRBJ1-1; a possible D gene is TRBD1 (5 bases). From germline, CDR1 is GTSNPN and CDR2 SVGIG (reference sequence). The ends were cut back, 4 bases at V and 6 bases at J, with 15 bases in the middle. The CDR3 runs 13 residues. The CDR3 protein is CAWKGRVGSEAFF. Written as DNA, the CDR3 is TGTGCCTGGAAGGGCAGGGTAGGGTCTGAAGCTTTCTTT. Full variable domain (outside the CDR3, taken from reference TRBV30 and TRBJ1-1): SQTIHQWPATLVQPVGSPLSLECTVEGTSNPNLYWYRQAAGRGLQLLFYSVGIGQISSEVPQNLSASRPQDRQFILSSKKLLLSDSGFYLCAWKGRVGSEAFFGQGTRLTVV.

The gene calls are TRBV29-1 and TRBJ1-1; D is unresolved. CDR3 length equals 13 residues. Trimming removed 2 bases from V and 0 bases from J, with 7 bases in between. CDR1 and CDR2 from the germline V gene are SQVTM and ANQGSEA. The CDR3, as DNA: TGCAGCGTTGAAATTGGTGTGAACACTGAAGCTTTCTTT. It translates to CSVEIGVNTEAFF.

This clone was picked up one time. This chain connects TRBV30 to TRBJ2-3, with no clear D. Trimming shortened V by 0 bases and J by 3 bases, and 7 bases separated the two germline ends. Germline V gene sequence: CDR1 GTSNPN, CDR2 SVGIG (reference sequence). CDR3 length: 13 amino acids. The CDR3 protein is CAWSVQRTDTQYF. As DNA, the CDR3 is TGTGCCTGGAGTGTACAGAGAACAGATACGCAGTATTTT.

This chain links TRBV5-1 with TRBJ1-1; D remains ambiguous. Germline CDR1 and CDR2: SGHRS and YFSETQ. V lost 2 bases and J 1 base, leaving 12 bases between the germline ends. The CDR3 is 15 amino acids. The CDR3 nucleotides read TGCGCCAGCAGCTTTAAGGCTATGGGGAACACTGAAGCTTTCTTT. Translation gives CASSFKAMGNTEAFF.

V is TRBV10-2 and J is TRBJ1-1; TRBD1 aligns across 7 bases. CDR3 size: 15 residues. CDR1 is WSHSY and CDR2 is SAAADI in the germline V gene. The V gene end was trimmed by 2 bases and the J gene end by 3 bases; junction bases not matched to a gene: 6. DNA for the CDR3: TGCGCCAGCAGTGAGATCCCGGGACAGTACACTGAAGCTTTCTTT. Its translation: CASSEIPGQYTEAFF.

V is TRBV28 and J is TRBJ1-2; D possibly corresponds to TRBD1 (6 bases). Germline lookup yields CDR1 MDHEN and CDR2 SYDVKM. CDR3 size: 19 residues. With 6 bases removed from V and 1 base from J, the gap between germline ends came to 27 bases. CDR3 in amino acids: CASSSGGGGRISINYGYTF. DNA for the CDR3: TGTGCCAGCAGCTCCGGGGGAGGGGGACGGATATCGATTAACTATGGCTACACCTTC.

CDR3 nucleotide sequence: TGTGCCAGCAGCCCTCGACAGGGGGGTCCCTACGAGCAGTACTTC. Its protein is CASSPRQGGPYEQYF. The rearrangement uses TRBV5-6 and TRBJ2-7, with 9 bases identical to TRBD1. Germline V gene sequence: CDR1 SGHDT, CDR2 YYEEEE. With 4 bases clipped from V and 2 bases from J, the junction kept 7 bases outside the gene matches. CDR3 length: 15 residues.

V and J are TRBV19 and TRBJ2-4; the D is unclear. This CDR3 has 14 residues. Germline V gene lookup returns CDR1 LNHDA and CDR2 SQIVND (reference sequence). V lost 7 bases to trimming and J lost 6 bases, with 16 bases between them. CDR3 amino acids: CASTPEPISNIQYF. The CDR3 DNA reads TGTGCCAGTACCCCCGAGCCAATCTCAAACATTCAGTACTTC.

This chain joins TRBV7-6 and TRBJ2-1; tentatively, D is TRBD1 or TRBD2 (5 bases each). With 4 bases removed from V and 5 bases from J, the gap between germline ends came to 6 bases. CDR3 length: 12 amino acids. Germline values: CDR1 SGHVS, CDR2 FNYEAQ. For the CDR3, the DNA is TGTGCCAGCAGCTCGGGGCACAATGAGCAGTTCTTC. Its translation is CASSSGHNEQFF. Variable domain in full (rest from reference TRBV7-6 and TRBJ2-1): GAGVSQSPRYKVTKRGQDVALRCDPISGHVSLYWYRQALGQGPEFLTYFNYEAQQDKSGLPNDRFSAERPEGSISTLTIQRTEQRDSAMYRCASSSGHNEQFFGPGTRLTVL.

The genes are TRBV6-6 and TRBJ1-2; weak D call: TRBD1 (5 bases). The germline CDR1 and CDR2 sequences are MNHNY and SVGAGI (reference sequence). The CDR3 runs 13 residues. The V end was cut by 0 bases, the J end by 5 bases, with 7 bases between. CDR3 loop: CASSYSDNYGYTF. DNA of the CDR3: TGTGCCAGCAGTTACTCGGACAATTATGGCTACACCTTC.